The next 31 T cell receptor beta chains were all read from a single sample in a study of cytomegalovirus exposure and HLA in healthy donors. Use of 60 Vbeta and 13 Jbeta primers characterized the PCR. Measured with immunoSEQ multiplex PCR; TCRdb has only the in-frame clones, and not every one. This sample has around 140,000 clones; about 79% occur once, and the top ten carry less than 3%. The specimen was PBMCs. The receptors shown here come from a male donor in good health and CMV-seronegative.

V is TRBV29-1 and J is TRBJ2-3, with D possibly TRBD2 on 5 matching bases. CDR1 and CDR2 (germline): SQVTM, ANQGSEA. V was trimmed by 6 bases and J by 5 bases, leaving 15 bases between them. The CDR3 has 13 residues. CDR3 residues: CSVGDFIRDTQYF. The CDR3 bases are TGCAGCGTCGGGGATTTTATTCGAGATACGCAGTATTTT.

The J gene is TRBJ2-1, the V gene TRBV9; no firm D call. The CDR3 length is 12 residues. Trimming shortened V by 0 bases and J by 7 bases, and 5 bases separated the two germline ends. In germline, CDR1 is SGDLS, CDR2 YYNGEE. CDR3 coding DNA: TGTGCCAGCAGCGTAGTGAGTAATGAGCAGTTCTTC. Protein product: CASSVVSNEQFF.

This chain joins TRBV7-8 and TRBJ2-5, with D maybe TRBD1 (5 bases). This CDR3 has 14 amino acids. From germline, CDR1 is SGHVS and CDR2 FQNEAQ. V shed 5 bases and J shed 5 bases, with 15 bases lying between them. CDR3 in amino acids: CASSETTGAETQYF. The CDR3 DNA follows: TGTGCCAGCAGCGAGACAACTGGGGCCGAGACCCAGTACTTC. Full variable domain (missing parts from reference TRBV7-8 and TRBJ2-5): GAGVSQSPRYKVAKRGQDVALRCDPISGHVSLFWYQQALGQGPEFLTYFQNEAQLDKSGLPSDRFFAERPEGSVSTLKIQRTQQEDSAVYLCASSETTGAETQYFGPGTRLLVL.

The chain carries TRBV4-3 and TRBJ2-1, with unresolved D. With 4 bases removed from V and 1 base from J, the gap between germline ends came to 11 bases. The CDR3 has 15 amino acids. CDR1 and CDR2 (germline): LGHNA, YSLEER. In DNA form, the CDR3 reads TGCGCCAGCAGCCGATCATTCGAGTCCTACAATGAGCAGTTCTTC. Its translation: CASSRSFESYNEQFF.

The genes are TRBV27 and TRBJ2-7, with 11 bases identical to TRBD1. Germline loops: CDR1 MNHEY, CDR2 SMNVEV (reference sequence). V gave up 3 bases and J gave up 5 bases; unmatched junction bases: 3. The CDR3 totals 14 residues. The CDR3: CASSFGTGGHEQYF. In DNA, the CDR3 is TGTGCCAGCAGTTTTGGGACAGGGGGACACGAGCAGTACTTC.

There are a few counts of this clone. V and J are TRBV6-5 and TRBJ2-1; 10 nucleotides match TRBD2. This CDR3 contains 13 residues. J gave up 14 bases and V 2 bases, and 6 bases lay outside the gene matches. Germline CDR1 and CDR2: MNHEY and SVGAGI. The CDR3 spells CASSYHTGTSEFF. In DNA form, the CDR3 reads TGTGCCAGCAGTTACCATACCGGGACTAGCGAGTTCTTC.

The table lists this clone with a few counts. Germline is not matched at one junction end, which may reflect a read error. The chain couples TRBV9 to TRBJ2-1; weak D call: TRBD2 (6 bases). The CDR3 loop spans 12 amino acids. CDR1 and CDR2 from the germline V gene are SGDLS and YYNGEE. The CDR3 loop reads CASSGGEITAVF. The CDR3, as DNA: TGTGCCAGCAGCGGGGGGGAAATTACGGCGGTCTTC. The variable domain in full, with the rest retrieved from reference TRBV9 and TRBJ2-1, is DSGVTQTPKHLITATGQRVTLRCSPRSGDLSVYWYQQSLDQGLQFLIQYYNGEERAKGNILERFSAQQFPDLHSELNLSSLELGDSALYFCASSGGEITAVFGPGTRLTVL.

The chain employs TRBV6-4 and TRBJ2-7, with no clear D. The germline V gene has CDR1 MRHNA and CDR2 SNTAGT. This CDR3 is 15 amino acids long. V gave up 8 bases and J gave up 0 bases, with 17 bases separating them. CDR3 loop: CASLPFRLCSYEQYF. CDR3 sequence (DNA): TGTGCCAGCCTCCCGTTTCGACTTTGCTCCTACGAGCAGTACTTC.

The chain joins TRBV10-2 to TRBJ1-4; TRBD1 might be the D (5 bases). Germline V gene lookup returns CDR1 WSHSY and CDR2 SAAADI. V was shortened by 5 bases and J by 5 bases, with 15 bases between the two germline ends. The CDR3 is 15 residues long. The chain's CDR3 is CASSNAREGNEKLFF. The CDR3 DNA follows: TGCGCCAGCAGTAACGCGAGGGAGGGGAATGAAAAACTGTTTTTT.

V gene TRBV4-3 combines with J gene TRBJ1-4; tentatively, D is TRBD1 (5 bases). The ends were cut back, 0 bases at V and 7 bases at J, with 12 bases in the middle. This CDR3 region has 15 residues. Germline V CDR1 and CDR2: LGHNA, YSLEER. The CDR3 loop reads CASSQEAGRGEKLFF. For the CDR3, the DNA is TGCGCCAGCAGCCAAGAGGCAGGGAGGGGTGAAAAACTGTTTTTT.

This chain links TRBV7-8 with TRBJ2-1, with D maybe TRBD2 (5 bases). The CDR3 loop spans 12 amino acids. Germline CDR1 is SGHVS and CDR2 is FQNEAQ. The V end lost 4 bases, the J end lost 12 bases, and 13 bases lay between the germline ends. CDR3 coding DNA: TGTGCCAGCAGCTCCTACAATCGGGGGCAGTTCTTC. Translation: CASSSYNRGQFF.

The chain recombines TRBV9 with TRBJ2-1; 8 nucleotides line up with TRBD1. Germline V gene sequence: CDR1 SGDLS, CDR2 YYNGEE. V lost 0 bases to trimming and J lost 8 bases; unmatched junction nucleotides: 4. The CDR3 is 14 amino acids. This CDR3 is CASSVAGQGDEQFF. CDR3 sequence (DNA): TGTGCCAGCAGCGTAGCTGGACAGGGCGATGAGCAGTTCTTC.

This sequence joins TRBV6-4 and TRBJ2-1; TRBD2 might be the D (6 bases). This CDR3 comprises 15 residues. With 2 bases removed from V and 1 base from J, the gap between germline ends came to 9 bases. CDR1 is MRHNA, CDR2 SNTAGT, per germline. CDR3 residues: CASSDDGTSYNEQFF. CDR3 coding DNA: TGTGCCAGCAGTGACGACGGGACTTCCTACAATGAGCAGTTCTTC.

V gene TRBV6-5 combines with J gene TRBJ2-7; 11 bases align to TRBD2. J gave up 2 bases and V 2 bases, and 2 bases lay outside the gene matches. The V gene's germline CDR1 is MNHEY and CDR2 SVGAGI. The CDR3 length is 15 residues. Written as DNA, the CDR3 is TGTGCCAGCAGTTACACTAGCGGGAGAACCTACGAGCAGTACTTC. Translating it yields CASSYTSGRTYEQYF.

Regarding this clone: One end of the junction is discordant with germline, which a read error may explain. Other nucleotide sequences from this sample produce the same CDR3. The CDR3 nucleotides are TGTGCCAGCAGCCTCAGTAGCAATCAGCCCCAACATTTT. It codes for CASSLSSNQPQHF. The gene calls are TRBV5-6 and TRBJ1-5, with no clear D. CDR1 and CDR2 from the germline V gene are SGHDT and YYEEEE. This CDR3 contains 13 residues. The full variable domain, in which reference TRBV5-6 and TRBJ1-5 provide the parts outside the CDR3, is DAGVTQSPTHLIKTRGQQVTLRCSPKSGHDTVSWYQQALGQGPQFIFQYYEEEERQRGNFPDRFSGHQFPNYSSELNVNALLLGDSALYLCASSLSSNQPQHFGDGTRLSIL.

This clone was recorded a few times. The V gene is TRBV14, the J gene TRBJ1-1; 8 bases are shared with TRBD1. Losses at the gene ends were 1 base for V and 12 bases for J; bases not matched to a gene: 4. CDR3 length: 12 amino acids. From germline, CDR1 is SGHDN and CDR2 FVKESK. CDR3 sequence reads: CASSQAGGGSFF. CDR3 coding DNA: TGTGCCAGCAGCCAAGCAGGGGGCGGGTCTTTCTTT. The full variable domain, in which reference TRBV14 and TRBJ1-1 provide the parts outside the CDR3, is EAGVTQFPSHSVIEKGQTVTLRCDPISGHDNLYWYRRVMGKEIKFLLHFVKESKQDESGMPNNRFLAERTGGTYSTLKVQPAELEDSGVYFCASSQAGGGSFFGQGTRLTVV.

Only one count was recorded for this clone. J is TRBJ2-7 and V is TRBV27, with a tentative D call TRBD2 (5 bases). Germline lookup yields CDR1 MNHEY and CDR2 SMNVEV (reference sequence). Trimming took 5 bases from V and 1 from J, leaving 12 bases between them. This CDR3 is 14 amino acids long. As DNA, the CDR3 is TGTGCCAGCAGTCCGGAGGCCTTTTCCTACGAGCAGTACTTC. This codes for CASSPEAFSYEQYF.

This chain uses TRBV27 with TRBJ2-1; TRBD2 aligns across 10 bases. Germline V CDR1 and CDR2: MNHEY, SMNVEV (reference sequence). The CDR3 is made up of 17 amino acids. V was clipped by 3 bases and J by 5 bases; unmatched bases: 10. In DNA, the CDR3 is TGTGCCAGCAGTTTGTCAGCGGGAGGGCTCTACCACAATGAGCAGTTCTTC. The encoded protein is CASSLSAGGLYHNEQFF.

This chain joins TRBV27 and TRBJ2-1; tentative D call: TRBD1 (5 bases). The V and J ends lost 0 bases and 8 bases respectively, with 8 bases between them. Germline V gene lookup returns CDR1 MNHEY and CDR2 SMNVEV (reference sequence). The CDR3 loop spans 13 amino acids. CDR3 sequence: CASSLSRGDEQFF. The CDR3 DNA follows: TGTGCCAGCAGTTTATCAAGGGGCGATGAGCAGTTCTTC.

This clone has a single count. The J gene is TRBJ1-5, the V gene TRBV7-2; weak D call: TRBD1 (5 bases). This CDR3 has 14 amino acids. Germline-derived CDR1 and CDR2 are SGHTA and FQGNSA. Trimming stripped 4 bases from V and 2 bases from J, with 9 bases between. CDR3 sequence reads: CASSSRGGNQPQHF. DNA for the CDR3: TGTGCCAGCAGCTCCCGGGGGGGCAATCAGCCCCAGCATTTT.

The chain joins TRBV5-4 to TRBJ1-2; a weak D match, TRBD1 (5 bases). CDR1 SGHNT and CDR2 YYREEE come from the germline V gene (reference sequence). CDR3 length: 14 amino acids. Trimming removed 3 bases from V and 8 bases from J, with 17 bases in between. The CDR3, as DNA: TGTGCCAGCAGCTGGGGGGGTAGTCTTAACGGCTACACCTTC. Protein product: CASSWGGSLNGYTF.

V and J are TRBV25-1 and TRBJ2-7; 9 nucleotides match TRBD2. Trimming removed 5 bases from V and 2 bases from J; junction bases left unmatched: 4. Germline V gene lookup returns CDR1 MGHDK and CDR2 SYGVNS. CDR3 length: 14 residues. The CDR3 is CASSSLAGTYEQYF. The CDR3 DNA sequence: TGTGCCAGCAGTTCCCTAGCGGGAACCTACGAGCAGTACTTC.

J is TRBJ2-7 and V is TRBV5-4, with TRBD1 matching over 10 bases. J gave up 4 bases and V 4 bases, and 8 bases lay outside the gene matches. The CDR3 is made up of 15 amino acids. Germline CDR1 reads SGHNT; CDR2 reads YYREEE (reference sequence). The CDR3 sequence is CASSASGTGEYEQYF. CDR3 coding DNA: TGTGCCAGCAGCGCCAGCGGGACAGGGGAGTACGAGCAGTACTTC.

The CDR3 spells CASSRSTGPISGANVLTF. CDR3 DNA: TGCGCCAGCAGTCGTTCTACAGGGCCCATCTCTGGGGCCAACGTCCTGACTTTC. The chain is built from TRBV23-1 and TRBJ2-6, with D tentatively TRBD1 (6 bases). TRBV23-1 is an ORF, with its function uncertain. This CDR3 spans 18 amino acids. The germline V and J ends were trimmed by 4 bases and 0 bases, with 16 bases remaining between them.

J is TRBJ1-4 and V is TRBV7-6; D unresolved. Per germline, CDR1 SGHVS and CDR2 FNYEAQ. The CDR3 contains 14 residues. V lost 2 bases and J 5 bases, leaving 9 bases between the germline ends. The CDR3 loop is CASSLFQENEKLFF. Here the CDR3 DNA reads TGTGCCAGCAGCTTATTTCAGGAAAATGAAAAACTGTTTTTT.

The chain joins TRBV7-2 to TRBJ1-5; TRBD1 matches at 11 bases. The CDR3 is 14 amino acids. V lost 5 bases to trimming and J lost 7 bases; unmatched junction nucleotides: 4. Germline CDR1 and CDR2: SGHTA and FQGNSA. The CDR3 sequence: CASSAGTGGQPQHF. The CDR3 coding sequence is TGTGCCAGCAGCGCCGGGACAGGGGGACAGCCCCAGCATTTT.

V gene TRBV9 combines with J gene TRBJ2-7; 8 nucleotides line up with TRBD1. This CDR3 has 17 residues. Germline CDR1 and CDR2: SGDLS and YYNGEE. With V trimmed by 3 bases and J by 6 bases, 17 bases remained unmatched. CDR3 DNA: TGTGCCAGCAGCGAGTCGCCTGGACAGGGTAAAATTGGCGAGCAGTACTTC. Translation: CASSESPGQGKIGEQYF.

This clone was recorded a few times. This chain links TRBV29-1 with TRBJ2-1; 14 bases fit TRBD2. CDR1 is SQVTM, CDR2 ANQGSEA, per germline. The CDR3 runs to 14 residues. The V and J ends lost 3 bases and 7 bases, in that order; junction bases with no gene match: 2. Here the CDR3 DNA reads TGCAGCGTTGAGGGACTAGCGGGAGTTAATGAGCAGTTCTTC. It specifies CSVEGLAGVNEQFF.

Here the CDR3 DNA reads TGTGCCAGCAGCTTTCTACCGGGACAGGAAGCTAACTATGGCTACACCTTC. This gives the protein CASSFLPGQEANYGYTF. The rearrangement uses TRBV27 and TRBJ1-2; 8 bases fit TRBD1. Germline lookup yields CDR1 MNHEY and CDR2 SMNVEV (reference sequence). The CDR3 length is 17 residues. V dropped 6 bases and J dropped 0; count of bases not matched to a gene: 12.

The rearrangement links TRBV6-5 to TRBJ2-1, with a weak D call TRBD2 (7 bases). Trimming shortened V by 3 bases and J by 10 bases, and 22 bases separated the two germline ends. CDR3 length: 16 residues. Per germline, CDR1 MNHEY and CDR2 SVGAGI. CDR3 in amino acids: CASSYSGGPTGGEQFF. CDR3 sequence (DNA): TGTGCCAGCAGTTATTCGGGGGGCCCGACGGGCGGGGAGCAGTTCTTC.

The chain recombines TRBV5-4 with TRBJ2-1, with a possible D match to TRBD2 (6 bases). The CDR3 covers 15 residues. The germline CDR1 and CDR2 sequences are SGHNT and YYREEE (reference sequence). V was clipped by 4 bases and J by 7 bases, with 18 bases between them. CDR3 region: CASSHWDFSWNEQFF. The CDR3 nucleotides are TGTGCCAGCAGCCATTGGGACTTCTCTTGGAATGAGCAGTTCTTC.